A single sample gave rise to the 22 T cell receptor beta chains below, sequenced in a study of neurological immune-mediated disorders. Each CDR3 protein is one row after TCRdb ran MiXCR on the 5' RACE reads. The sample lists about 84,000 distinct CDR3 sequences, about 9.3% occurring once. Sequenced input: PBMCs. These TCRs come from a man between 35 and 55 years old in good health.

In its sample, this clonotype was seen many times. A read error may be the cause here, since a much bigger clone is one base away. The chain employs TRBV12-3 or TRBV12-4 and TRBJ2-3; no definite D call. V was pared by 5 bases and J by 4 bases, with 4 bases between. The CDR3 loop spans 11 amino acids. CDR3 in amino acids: CASSGADTQYF. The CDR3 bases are TGTGCCAGCAGTGGCGCAGATACGCAGTATTTT.

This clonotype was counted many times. As DNA, the CDR3 is TGTGCCAGCAGTGAGCGTAGCACAGATACGCAGTATTTT. Amino acid sequence: CASSERSTDTQYF. V gene TRBV6-4 combines with J gene TRBJ2-3; D not certain. Trimming removed 3 bases at V and 0 bases at J, with 4 bases between. The CDR3 spans 13 residues. CDR1 is MRHNA and CDR2 is SNTAGT in the germline V gene.

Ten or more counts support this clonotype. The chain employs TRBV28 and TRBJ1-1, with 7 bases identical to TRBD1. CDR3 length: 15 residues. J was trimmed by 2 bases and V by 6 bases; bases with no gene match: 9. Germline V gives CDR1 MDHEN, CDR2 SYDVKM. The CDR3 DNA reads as TGTGCCAGCAGGAGCAGGGGACAGACAAACACTGAAGCTTTCTTT. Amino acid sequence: CASRSRGQTNTEAFF.

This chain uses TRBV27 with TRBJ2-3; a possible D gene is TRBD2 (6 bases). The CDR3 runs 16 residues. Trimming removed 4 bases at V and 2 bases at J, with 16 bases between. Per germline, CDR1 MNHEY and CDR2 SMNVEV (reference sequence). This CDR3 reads CASSYLGGPNTDTQYF. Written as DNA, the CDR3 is TGTGCCAGCAGTTATCTGGGAGGACCTAACACAGATACGCAGTATTTT.

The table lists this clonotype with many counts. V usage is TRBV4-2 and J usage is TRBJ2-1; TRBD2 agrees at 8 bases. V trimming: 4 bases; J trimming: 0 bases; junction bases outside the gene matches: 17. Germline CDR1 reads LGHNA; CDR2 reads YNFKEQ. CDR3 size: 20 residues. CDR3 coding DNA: TGTGCCAGCAGCCGAGAGGACGGTAGCGGGGCCGATAGCTCCTACAATGAGCAGTTCTTC. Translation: CASSREDGSGADSSYNEQFF.

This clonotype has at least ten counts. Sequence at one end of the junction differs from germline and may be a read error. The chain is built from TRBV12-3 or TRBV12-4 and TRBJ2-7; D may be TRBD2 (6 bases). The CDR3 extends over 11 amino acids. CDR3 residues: CASSLGPGEVF. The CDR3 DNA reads TGTGCCAGCAGTCTGGGCCCCGGGGAGGTCTTC.

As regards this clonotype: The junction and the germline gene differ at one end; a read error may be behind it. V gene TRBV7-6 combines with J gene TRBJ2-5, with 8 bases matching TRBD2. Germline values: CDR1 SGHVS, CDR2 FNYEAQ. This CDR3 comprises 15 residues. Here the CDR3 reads CDSRLGAGGGETQYF. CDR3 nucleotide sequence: TGTGACAGCAGATTAGGGGCGGGGGGCGGAGAGACCCAGTACTTC. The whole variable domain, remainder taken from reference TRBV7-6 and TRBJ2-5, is GAGVSQSPRYKVTKRGQDVALRCDPISGHVSLYWYRQALGQGPEFLTYFNYEAQQDKSGLPNDRFSAERPEGSISTLTIQRTEQRDSAMYRCDSRLGAGGGETQYFGPGTRLLVL.

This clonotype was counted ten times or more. The DNA for the CDR3 is TGTGCCAGCAGCTTAGGAAGGGGACTCGAAGTGGGCTACACCTTC. Encoded protein: CASSLGRGLEVGYTF. This sequence joins TRBV7-9 and TRBJ1-2; D might be TRBD1 (5 bases). The CDR3 length is 15 residues. Trimming pared 1 base from V and 8 bases from J, leaving 17 bases between. From germline, CDR1 is SEHNR and CDR2 FQNEAQ (reference sequence).

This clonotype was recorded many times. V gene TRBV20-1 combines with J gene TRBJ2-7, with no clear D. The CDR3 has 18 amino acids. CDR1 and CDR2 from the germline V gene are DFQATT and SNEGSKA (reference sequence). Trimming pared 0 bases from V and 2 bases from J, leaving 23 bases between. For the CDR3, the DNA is TGCAGTGCTAGAGATGGTGGTTATGGAACAATTAGGACCTACGAGCAGTACTTC. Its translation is CSARDGGYGTIRTYEQYF.

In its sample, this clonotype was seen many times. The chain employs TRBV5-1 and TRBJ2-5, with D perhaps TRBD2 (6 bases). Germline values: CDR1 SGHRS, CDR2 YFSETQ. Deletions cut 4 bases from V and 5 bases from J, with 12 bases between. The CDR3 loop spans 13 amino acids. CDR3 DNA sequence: TGCGCCAGCAGCCTGGGGGGTAAGGAGACCCAGTACTTC. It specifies CASSLGGKETQYF.

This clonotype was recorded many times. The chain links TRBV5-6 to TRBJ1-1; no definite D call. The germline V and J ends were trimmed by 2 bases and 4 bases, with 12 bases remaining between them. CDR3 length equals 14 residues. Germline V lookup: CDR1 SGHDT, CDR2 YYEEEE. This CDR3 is CASSFWVAATEAFF. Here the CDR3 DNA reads TGTGCCAGCAGCTTCTGGGTAGCCGCCACTGAAGCTTTCTTT.

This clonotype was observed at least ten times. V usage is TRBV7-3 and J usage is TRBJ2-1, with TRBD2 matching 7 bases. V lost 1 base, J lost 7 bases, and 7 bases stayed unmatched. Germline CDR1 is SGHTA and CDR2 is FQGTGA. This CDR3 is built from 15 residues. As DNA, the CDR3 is TGTGCCAGCAGCTTAAAGGGGAGGGCAGGGAATGAGCAGTTCTTC. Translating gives CASSLKGRAGNEQFF.

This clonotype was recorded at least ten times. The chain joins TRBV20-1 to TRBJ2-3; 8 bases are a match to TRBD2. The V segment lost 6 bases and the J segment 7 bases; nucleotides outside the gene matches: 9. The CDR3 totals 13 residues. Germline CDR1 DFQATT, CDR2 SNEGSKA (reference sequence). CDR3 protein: CSARGGTGYTQYF. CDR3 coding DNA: TGCAGTGCCCGGGGGGGAACAGGATATACGCAGTATTTT.

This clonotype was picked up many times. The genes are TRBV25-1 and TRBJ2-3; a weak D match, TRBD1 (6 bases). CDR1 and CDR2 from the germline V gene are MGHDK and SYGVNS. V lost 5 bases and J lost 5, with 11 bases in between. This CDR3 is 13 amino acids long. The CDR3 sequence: CASSFEQGDTQYF. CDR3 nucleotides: TGTGCCAGCAGTTTCGAACAGGGAGATACGCAGTATTTT.

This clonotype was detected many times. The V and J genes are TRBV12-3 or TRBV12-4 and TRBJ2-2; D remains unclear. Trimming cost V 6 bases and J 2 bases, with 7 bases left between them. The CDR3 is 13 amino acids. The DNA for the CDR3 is TGTGCCAGCAGCCCAATTAACACCGGGGAGCTGTTTTTT. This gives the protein CASSPINTGELFF.

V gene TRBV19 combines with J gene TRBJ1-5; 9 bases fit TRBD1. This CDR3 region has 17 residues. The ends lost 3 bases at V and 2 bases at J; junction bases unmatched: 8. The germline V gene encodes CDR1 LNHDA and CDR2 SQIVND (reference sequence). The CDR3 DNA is TGTGCCAGTAGTATGCTCCCCCGGGACAGGGGCAATCAGCCCCAGCATTTT. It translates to CASSMLPRDRGNQPQHF. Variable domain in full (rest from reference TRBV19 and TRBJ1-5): DGGITQSPKYLFRKEGQNVTLSCEQNLNHDAMYWYRQDPGQGLRLIYYSQIVNDFQKGDIAEGYSVSREKKESFPLTVTSAQKNPTAFYLCASSMLPRDRGNQPQHFGDGTRLSIL.

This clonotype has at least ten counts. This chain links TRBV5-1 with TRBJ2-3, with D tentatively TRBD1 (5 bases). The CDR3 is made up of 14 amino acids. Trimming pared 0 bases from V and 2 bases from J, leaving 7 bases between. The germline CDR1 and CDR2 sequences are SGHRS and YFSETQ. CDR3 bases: TGCGCCAGCAGCTTGGGACAGACCACAGATACGCAGTATTTT. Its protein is CASSLGQTTDTQYF. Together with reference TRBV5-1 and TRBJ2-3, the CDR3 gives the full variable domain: KAGVTQTPRYLIKTRGQQVTLSCSPISGHRSVSWYQQTPGQGLQFLFEYFSETQRNKGNFPGRFSGRQFSNSRSEMNVSTLELGDSALYLCASSLGQTTDTQYFGPGTRLTVL.

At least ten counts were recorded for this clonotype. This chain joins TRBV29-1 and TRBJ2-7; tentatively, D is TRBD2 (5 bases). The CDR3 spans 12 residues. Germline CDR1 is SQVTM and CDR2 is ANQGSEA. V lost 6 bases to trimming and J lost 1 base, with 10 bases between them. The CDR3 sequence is CSVKDFSYEQYF. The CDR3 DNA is TGCAGCGTCAAGGACTTTTCCTACGAGCAGTACTTC.

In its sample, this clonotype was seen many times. The DNA for the CDR3 is TGTGCCAGCAGCTTCGGACAGGGGGCGAATGAGCAGTTCTTC. Protein sequence: CASSFGQGANEQFF. V gene TRBV7-8 combines with J gene TRBJ2-1, with 11 bases identical to TRBD1. CDR1 and CDR2 (germline): SGHVS, FQNEAQ. Trimming took 3 bases from V and 7 from J; bases not matched to a gene: 2. CDR3 length equals 14 residues.

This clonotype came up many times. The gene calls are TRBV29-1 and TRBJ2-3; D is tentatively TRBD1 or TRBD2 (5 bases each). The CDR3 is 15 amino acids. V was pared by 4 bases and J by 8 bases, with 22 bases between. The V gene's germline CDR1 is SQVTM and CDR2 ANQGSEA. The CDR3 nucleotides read TGCAGCGTTGCCCCCCTAGTCTATGGGGGTGGTACGCAGTATTTT. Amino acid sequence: CSVAPLVYGGGTQYF.

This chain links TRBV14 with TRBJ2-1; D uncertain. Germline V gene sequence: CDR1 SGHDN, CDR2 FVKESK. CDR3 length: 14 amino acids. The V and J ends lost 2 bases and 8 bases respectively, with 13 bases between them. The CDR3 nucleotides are TGTGCCAGCAGCCAACTCCTCCTCCCGGATGAGCAGTTCTTC. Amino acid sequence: CASSQLLLPDEQFF.

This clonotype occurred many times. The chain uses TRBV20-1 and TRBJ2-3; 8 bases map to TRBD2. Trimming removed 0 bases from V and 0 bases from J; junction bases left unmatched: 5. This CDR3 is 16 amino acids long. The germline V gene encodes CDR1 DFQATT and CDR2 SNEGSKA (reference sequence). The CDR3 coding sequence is TGCAGTGCTAGAGATCTACGGGGGGGTAGCACAGATACGCAGTATTTT. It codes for CSARDLRGGSTDTQYF.